A selection of T cell receptor beta chains follows, all from one sample in a study of OX40 agonist ivuxolimab in advanced cancers. Clones were read by immunoSEQ multiplex PCR, and TCRdb kept only the in-frame ones, dropping some. Of approximately 100,000 clones in the sample, 90% were seen once. This sample comprised CD4+ or CD8+ T cells sorted from blood, obtained in a trial of the OX40 agonist ivuxolimab. The receptors were gathered from an adult with an advanced solid tumor such as melanoma, head and neck, liver or kidney cancer. The CDR3 runs from the conserved cysteine through the conserved F or W. A D gene is named only where the DNA matches it firmly. Clone size appears in some rows only: once, few, many, or a class for an expanded clone.

>TRBD1|TRBV27|NA|TRBJ1-2
CASSPHRDSNYGYTF
TGTGCCAGCAGTCCTCATCGGGACAGTAACTATGGCTACACCTTC
>NA|TRBV11-2|NA|TRBJ2-5
CASSLDPWDGEYQETQYF
TGTGCCAGCAGCTTAGACCCCTGGGACGGCGAGTACCAAGAGACCCAGTACTTC
>NA|TRBV4-1|NA|TRBJ1-6
CASSQDLDSRGSPLHF
TGCGCCAGCAGCCAAGACCTGGACTCGAGGGGTTCACCCCTCCACTTT
>TRBD1|TRBV19|NA|TRBJ1-2
CASSSDRRTANYGYTF
TGTGCCAGTAGTTCGGACAGGAGGACGGCTAACTATGGCTACACCTTC
>NA|TRBV18|NA|TRBJ1-1
CASSPGTGRYTEAFF
TGTGCCAGCTCACCAGGAACAGGGAGGTACACTGAAGCTTTCTTT
>NA|TRBV7-2|NA|TRBJ1-2
CASSLDRKNYGYTF
TGTGCCAGCAGCTTAGATCGGAAGAACTATGGCTACACCTTC
>NA|TRBV18|NA|TRBJ1-5
CASSLIALGFLNQPQHF
TGTGCCAGCTCACTAATAGCTCTGGGATTCCTTAATCAGCCCCAGCATTTT
>NA|TRBV10-3|NA|TRBJ2-7
CAISDKEGSSYEQYF
TGTGCCATCAGTGACAAGGAAGGGAGTAGCTACGAGCAGTACTTC
>TRBD1|TRBV7-2|NA|TRBJ1-1
CASSQDRSAMNTEAFF
TGTGCCAGCAGCCAGGACAGGAGCGCCATGAACACTGAAGCTTTCTTT
>NA|TRBV5-4|NA|TRBJ1-2
CASSYPPTGFYGYTF
TGTGCCAGCAGCTACCCCCCTACAGGGTTCTATGGCTACACCTTC
>NA|TRBV7-3|NA|TRBJ1-1
CASLGSGGRQGTEAFF
TGTGCCAGCCTGGGGTCAGGAGGGAGGCAGGGCACTGAAGCTTTCTTT
>NA|TRBV7-9|NA|TRBJ2-1
CASSLHNEQFF
TGTGCCAGCAGCTTGCACAATGAGCAGTTCTTC
>TRBD1|TRBV11-3|NA|TRBJ2-3
CASSLETAGGASDTQYF
TGTGCCAGCAGCTTAGAGACGGCAGGGGGCGCTTCAGATACGCAGTATTTT
>NA|TRBV30|once|TRBJ2-7
CAWSVQLGQNYEQYF
TGTGCCTGGAGTGTACAACTGGGACAAAATTACGAGCAGTACTTC
>NA|TRBV7-2|NA|TRBJ2-7
CASSWEGRTGFEQYF
TGTGCCAGCAGCTGGGAGGGTAGGACAGGGTTCGAGCAGTACTTC
>NA|TRBV4-2|NA|TRBJ1-4
CASSQDLHEKLFF
TGTGCCAGCAGCCAAGATCTCCATGAAAAACTGTTTTTT
>NA|TRBV4-3|NA|TRBJ2-2
CASSQELIANTGELFF
TGCGCCAGCAGCCAAGAACTAATCGCGAACACCGGGGAGCTGTTTTTT
>TRBD1|TRBV29-1|many|TRBJ1-2
CSVMDRVDYGYTF
TGCAGCGTCATGGACAGGGTGGACTATGGCTACACCTTC
>NA|TRBV2|NA|TRBJ2-6
CASRRSSGANVLTF
TGTGCCAGCCGGAGAAGCTCTGGGGCCAACGTCCTGACTTTC
>TRBD1|TRBV2|NA|TRBJ2-7
CASSVQGFYEQYF
TGTGCCAGCAGTGTACAGGGGTTCTACGAGCAGTACTTC
>NA|TRBV6-4|NA|TRBJ1-4
CASSDSGTHHFSNEKLFF
TGTGCCAGCAGTGATAGCGGGACCCATCATTTTTCTAATGAAAAACTGTTTTTT
>NA|TRBV6-1|NA|TRBJ1-1
CASSHRVEAFF
TGTGCCAGCAGTCACAGGGTTGAAGCTTTCTTT
>NA|TRBV7-8|once|TRBJ1-2
CASSLYLQDGYTF
TGTGCCAGCAGCTTATACCTACAGGACGGCTACACCTTC
>TRBD1|TRBV7-9|NA|TRBJ2-5
CASSSRGTAQETQYF
TGTGCCAGCAGCTCAAGAGGGACAGCCCAAGAGACCCAGTACTTC
>NA|TRBV19|NA|TRBJ1-1
CASSTQIEAFF
TGTGCCAGTAGTACTCAAATTGAAGCTTTCTTT
>TRBD2|TRBV19|NA|TRBJ2-1
CASSTRLAGNNEQFF
TGTGCCAGTAGTACGAGACTAGCGGGTAACAATGAGCAGTTCTTC
>NA|TRBV7-3|NA|TRBJ1-1
CASSSRDGEAFF
TGTGCCAGCAGCTCACGGGACGGTGAAGCTTTCTTT
>TRBD1|TRBV11-2|NA|TRBJ2-7
CASSFPRDRPTYEQYF
TGTGCCAGCAGCTTCCCCCGGGACAGGCCAACCTACGAGCAGTACTTC
>NA|TRBV7-9|NA|TRBJ1-2
CASSKFDSYGYTF
TGTGCCAGCAGCAAATTTGACAGTTATGGCTACACCTTC
>TRBD2|TRBV6-5|once|TRBJ2-3
CASSRAGTSTDTQYF
TGTGCCAGCAGCAGAGCGGGAACCAGCACAGATACGCAGTATTTT
>NA|TRBV2|NA|TRBJ2-3
CASSELDEGLVDTQYF
TGTGCCAGCAGTGAGCTGGATGAGGGGCTAGTAGATACGCAGTATTTT
>NA|TRBV19|NA|TRBJ1-1
CASSLTDLNTEAFF
TGTGCCAGTAGTCTGACAGACTTGAACACTGAAGCTTTCTTT
>TRBD1|TRBV7-3|NA|TRBJ2-3
CASSAGTGGLISTDTQYF
TGTGCCAGCAGCGCCGGGACAGGGGGATTGATCAGCACAGATACGCAGTATTTT
>NA|TRBV5-1|NA|TRBJ2-5
CASSLDRGTVQETQYF
TGCGCCAGCAGCTTGGATCGGGGAACGGTCCAAGAGACCCAGTACTTC
>NA|TRBV19|few|TRBJ2-1
CASSPNRGGSNEQFF
TGTGCCAGTAGCCCCAATCGAGGGGGGAGTAATGAGCAGTTCTTC
>TRBD1|TRBV28|once|TRBJ2-7
CASSLLPGTGTGGGYEQYF
TGTGCCAGCAGTTTATTACCGGGCACCGGGACAGGGGGGGGTTACGAGCAGTACTTC
>NA|TRBV29-1|NA|TRBJ1-2
CSSSQGMDYGYTF
TGCAGCTCTTCCCAGGGAATGGACTATGGCTACACCTTC
>NA|TRBV18|NA|TRBJ1-1
CASSPQAAEAFF
TGTGCCAGCTCACCACAGGCCGCTGAAGCTTTCTTT
>TRBD1|TRBV7-8|NA|TRBJ2-1
CASSLARTGGEQFF
TGTGCCAGCAGCTTAGCGCGTACAGGGGGTGAGCAGTTCTTC
>NA|TRBV9|NA|TRBJ2-2
CASSVGAGGDTGELFF
TGTGCCAGCAGCGTAGGAGCAGGGGGGGACACCGGGGAGCTGTTTTTT
>NA|TRBV15|NA|TRBJ1-4
CATSRDRSGGYEKLFF
TGTGCCACCAGCAGGGATAGGTCGGGGGGGTATGAAAAACTGTTTTTT
>NA|TRBV7-2|NA|TRBJ2-1
CATQGASGYNEQFF
TGTGCCACCCAGGGGGCTAGCGGCTACAATGAGCAGTTCTTC
>NA|TRBV4-3|once|TRBJ2-5
CASSQVLATETQYF
TGCGCCAGCAGCCAAGTTCTCGCGACAGAGACCCAGTACTTC
>NA|TRBV19|NA|TRBJ2-5
CASSRDTQRETQYF
TGTGCCAGTAGTCGGGACACTCAACGGGAGACCCAGTACTTC
>TRBD1|TRBV7-9|NA|TRBJ2-7
CASSPASDRTYEQYF
TGTGCCAGCAGCCCCGCCTCGGACAGGACCTACGAGCAGTACTTC
>NA|TRBV7-2|NA|TRBJ2-7
CASSLAGQRRAYEQYF
TGTGCCAGCAGCTTAGCTGGCCAGCGCCGAGCCTACGAGCAGTACTTC
>TRBD1|TRBV6-6|NA|TRBJ2-5
CASIRTGGREETQYF
TGTGCCAGCATTAGGACAGGGGGCCGGGAGGAGACCCAGTACTTC
>NA|TRBV7-8|NA|TRBJ2-5
CASSNKRARQETQYF
TGTGCCAGCAGCAACAAGCGGGCGCGACAAGAGACCCAGTACTTC
>TRBD2|TRBV5-1|NA|TRBJ2-5
CASSFGGVETQYF
TGCGCCAGCAGCTTTGGGGGGGTAGAGACCCAGTACTTC
>NA|TRBV15|NA|TRBJ2-4
CATSKLGAEGNIQYF
TGTGCCACCAGCAAGTTGGGGGCAGAGGGAAACATTCAGTACTTC
>NA|TRBV29-1|NA|TRBJ1-2
CSVEEGTISYTF
TGCAGCGTTGAAGAGGGGACAATAAGCTACACCTTC
>NA|TRBV6-1|NA|TRBJ1-1
CASSDFGAEAFF
TGTGCCAGCAGTGACTTCGGGGCTGAAGCTTTCTTT
>NA|TRBV5-1|NA|TRBJ2-3
CASSLYGHPSTDTQYF
TGCGCCAGCAGCTTGTATGGGCACCCTAGCACAGATACGCAGTATTTT
>TRBD1|TRBV5-1|NA|TRBJ2-7
CASSLTGELRYEQYF
TGCGCCAGCAGCTTGACAGGGGAACTTAGATACGAGCAGTACTTC
>NA|TRBV7-3|once|TRBJ2-2
CASSLLGSGELFF
TGTGCCAGCAGCTTACTGGGTTCCGGGGAGCTGTTTTTT
>TRBD1|TRBV2|NA|TRBJ2-5
CASSRQGGETQYF
TGTGCCAGCAGCCGACAGGGCGGAGAGACCCAGTACTTC
>NA|TRBV5-6|NA|TRBJ2-1
CASSLGPPYNEQFF
TGTGCCAGCAGCTTGGGACCACCTTACAATGAGCAGTTCTTC
>NA|TRBV30|few|TRBJ1-1
CAWNRYTEAFF
TGTGCCTGGAACAGATACACTGAAGCTTTCTTT
>NA|TRBV2|NA|TRBJ2-2
CASKEGAGELFF
TGTGCCAGCAAGGAGGGCGCCGGGGAGCTGTTTTTT